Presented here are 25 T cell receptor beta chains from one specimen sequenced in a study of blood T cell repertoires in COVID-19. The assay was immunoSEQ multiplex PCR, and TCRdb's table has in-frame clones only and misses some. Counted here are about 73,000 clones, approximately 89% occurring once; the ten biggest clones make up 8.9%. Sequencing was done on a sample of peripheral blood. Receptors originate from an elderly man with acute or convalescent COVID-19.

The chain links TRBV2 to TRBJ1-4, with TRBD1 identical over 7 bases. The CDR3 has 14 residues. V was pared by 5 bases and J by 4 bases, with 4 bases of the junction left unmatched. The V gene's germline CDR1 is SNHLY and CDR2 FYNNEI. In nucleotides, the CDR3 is TGTGCCAGCAGTACAGGGGTTATTAATGAAAAACTGTTTTTT. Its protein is CASSTGVINEKLFF.

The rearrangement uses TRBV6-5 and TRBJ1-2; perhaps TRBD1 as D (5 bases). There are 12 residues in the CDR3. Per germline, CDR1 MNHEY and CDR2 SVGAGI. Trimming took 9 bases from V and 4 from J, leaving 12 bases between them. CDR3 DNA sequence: TGTGCCAGTAGCAGGGAAGCCTATGGCTACACCTTC. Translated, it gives CASSREAYGYTF.

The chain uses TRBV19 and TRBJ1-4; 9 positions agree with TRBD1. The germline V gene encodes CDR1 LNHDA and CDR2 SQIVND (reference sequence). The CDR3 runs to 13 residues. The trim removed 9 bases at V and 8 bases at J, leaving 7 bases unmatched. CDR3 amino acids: CASATGGREKLFF. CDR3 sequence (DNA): TGTGCCAGCGCTACAGGGGGCCGGGAAAAACTGTTTTTT.

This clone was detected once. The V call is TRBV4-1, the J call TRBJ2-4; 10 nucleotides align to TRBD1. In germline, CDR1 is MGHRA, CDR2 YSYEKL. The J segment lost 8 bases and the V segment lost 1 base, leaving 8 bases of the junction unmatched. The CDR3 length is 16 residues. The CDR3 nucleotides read TGCGCCAGCAGCCAAGGACAGGGGGCAGGGTCGGACATTCAGTACTTC. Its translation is CASSQGQGAGSDIQYF.

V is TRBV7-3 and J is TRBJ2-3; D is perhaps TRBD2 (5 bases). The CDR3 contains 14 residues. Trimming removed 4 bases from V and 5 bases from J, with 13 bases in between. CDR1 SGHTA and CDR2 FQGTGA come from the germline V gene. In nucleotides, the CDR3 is TGTGCCAGCAGCTCCGGACTGTCTGGAGATACGCAGTATTTT. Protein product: CASSSGLSGDTQYF.

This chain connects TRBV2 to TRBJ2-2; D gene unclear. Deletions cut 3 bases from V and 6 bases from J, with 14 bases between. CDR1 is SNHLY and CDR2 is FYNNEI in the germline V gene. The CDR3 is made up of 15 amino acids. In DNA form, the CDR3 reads TGTGCCAGCAGTGAGCGTCTACCCCCACCCGGGGAGCTGTTTTTT. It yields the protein CASSERLPPPGELFF.

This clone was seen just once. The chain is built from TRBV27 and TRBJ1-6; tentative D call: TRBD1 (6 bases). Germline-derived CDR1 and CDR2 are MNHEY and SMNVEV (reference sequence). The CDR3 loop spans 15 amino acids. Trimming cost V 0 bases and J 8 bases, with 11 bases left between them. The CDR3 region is CASSLSSGVHSPLHF. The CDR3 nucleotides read TGTGCCAGCAGTTTATCATCAGGGGTTCATTCACCCCTCCACTTT.

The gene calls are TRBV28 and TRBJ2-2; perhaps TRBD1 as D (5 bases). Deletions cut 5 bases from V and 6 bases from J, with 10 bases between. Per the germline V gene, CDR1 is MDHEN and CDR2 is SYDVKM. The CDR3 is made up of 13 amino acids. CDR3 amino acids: CASSLQGPGELFF. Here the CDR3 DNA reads TGTGCCAGCAGTCTGCAGGGTCCCGGGGAGCTGTTTTTT.

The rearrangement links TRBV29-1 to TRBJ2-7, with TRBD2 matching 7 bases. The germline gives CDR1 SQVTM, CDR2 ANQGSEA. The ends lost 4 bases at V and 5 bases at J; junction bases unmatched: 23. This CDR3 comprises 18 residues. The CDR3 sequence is CSVAGAGSHSGWGDEQYF. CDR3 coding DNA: TGCAGCGTTGCTGGTGCGGGGTCCCATAGCGGGTGGGGGGACGAGCAGTACTTC.

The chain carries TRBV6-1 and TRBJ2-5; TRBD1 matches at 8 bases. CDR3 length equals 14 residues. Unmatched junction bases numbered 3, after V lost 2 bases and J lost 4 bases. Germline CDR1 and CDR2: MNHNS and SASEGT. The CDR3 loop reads CASSEIDRGETQYF. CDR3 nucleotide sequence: TGTGCCAGCAGTGAAATCGACAGGGGAGAGACCCAGTACTTC.

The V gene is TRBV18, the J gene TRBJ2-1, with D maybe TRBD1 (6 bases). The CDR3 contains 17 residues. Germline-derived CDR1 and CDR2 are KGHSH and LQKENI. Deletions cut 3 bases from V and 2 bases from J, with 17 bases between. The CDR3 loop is CASSPPIDRSTYNEQFF. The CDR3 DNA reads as TGTGCCAGCTCACCCCCAATTGACAGGAGCACCTACAATGAGCAGTTCTTC. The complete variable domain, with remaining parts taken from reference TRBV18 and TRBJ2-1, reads NAGVMQNPRHLVRRRGQEARLRCSPMKGHSHVYWYRQLPEEGLKFMVYLQKENIIDESGMPKERFSAEFPKEGPSILRIQQVVRGDSAAYFCASSPPIDRSTYNEQFFGPGTRLTVL.

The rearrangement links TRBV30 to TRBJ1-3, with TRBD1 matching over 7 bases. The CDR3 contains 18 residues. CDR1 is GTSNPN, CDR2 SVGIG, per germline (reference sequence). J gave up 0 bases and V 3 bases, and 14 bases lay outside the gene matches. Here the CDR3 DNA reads TGTGCCTGGAGGACCCTACCGGGACAGAAGTTCTCTGGAAACACCATATATTTT. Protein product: CAWRTLPGQKFSGNTIYF.

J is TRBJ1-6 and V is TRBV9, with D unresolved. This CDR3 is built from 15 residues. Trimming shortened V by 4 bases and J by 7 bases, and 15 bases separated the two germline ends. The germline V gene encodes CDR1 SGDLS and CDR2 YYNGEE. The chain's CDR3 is CASSPRQVLNSPLHF. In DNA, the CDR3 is TGTGCCAGCAGCCCGCGCCAGGTTCTCAATTCACCCCTCCACTTT. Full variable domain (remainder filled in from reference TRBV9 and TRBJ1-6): DSGVTQTPKHLITATGQRVTLRCSPRSGDLSVYWYQQSLDQGLQFLIQYYNGEERAKGNILERFSAQQFPDLHSELNLSSLELGDSALYFCASSPRQVLNSPLHFGNGTRLTVT.

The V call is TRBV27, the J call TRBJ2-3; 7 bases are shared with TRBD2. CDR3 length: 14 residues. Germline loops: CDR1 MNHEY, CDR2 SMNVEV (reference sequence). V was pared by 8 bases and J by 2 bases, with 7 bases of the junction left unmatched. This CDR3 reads CASAGTIYTDTQYF. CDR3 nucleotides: TGTGCCAGCGCGGGGACTATATACACAGATACGCAGTATTTT.

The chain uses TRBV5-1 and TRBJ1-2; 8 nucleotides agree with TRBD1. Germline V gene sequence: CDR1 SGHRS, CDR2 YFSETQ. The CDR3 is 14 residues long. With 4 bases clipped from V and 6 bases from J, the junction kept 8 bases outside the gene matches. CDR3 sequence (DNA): TGCGCCAGCAGCACCGGACAGGGTGAGGATGGCTACACCTTC. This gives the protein CASSTGQGEDGYTF.

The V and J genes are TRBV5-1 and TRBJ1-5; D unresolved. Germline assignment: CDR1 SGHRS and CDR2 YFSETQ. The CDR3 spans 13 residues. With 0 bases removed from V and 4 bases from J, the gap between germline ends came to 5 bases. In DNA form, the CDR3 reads TGCGCCAGCAGCTTGGATCCGAATCAGCCCCAGCATTTT. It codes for CASSLDPNQPQHF. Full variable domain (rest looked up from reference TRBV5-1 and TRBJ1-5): KAGVTQTPRYLIKTRGQQVTLSCSPISGHRSVSWYQQTPGQGLQFLFEYFSETQRNKGNFPGRFSGRQFSNSRSEMNVSTLELGDSALYLCASSLDPNQPQHFGDGTRLSIL.

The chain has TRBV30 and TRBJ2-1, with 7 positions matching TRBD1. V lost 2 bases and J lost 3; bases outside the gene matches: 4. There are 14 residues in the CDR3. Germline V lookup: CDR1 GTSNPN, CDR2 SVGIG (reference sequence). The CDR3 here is CAWSYGDSYNEQFF. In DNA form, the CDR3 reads TGTGCCTGGAGTTACGGGGACAGCTACAATGAGCAGTTCTTC.

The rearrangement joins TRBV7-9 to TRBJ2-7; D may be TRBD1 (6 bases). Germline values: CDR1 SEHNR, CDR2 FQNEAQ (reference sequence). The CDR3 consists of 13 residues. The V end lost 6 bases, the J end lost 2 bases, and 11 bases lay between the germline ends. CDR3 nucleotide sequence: TGTGCCAGCAGTCCGGACAGAACCTACGAGCAGTACTTC. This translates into CASSPDRTYEQYF. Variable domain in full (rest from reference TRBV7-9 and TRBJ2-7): DTGVSQNPRHKITKRGQNVTFRCDPISEHNRLYWYRQTLGQGPEFLTYFQNEAQLEKSRLLSDRFSAERPKGSFSTLEIQRTEQGDSAMYLCASSPDRTYEQYFGPGTRLTVT.

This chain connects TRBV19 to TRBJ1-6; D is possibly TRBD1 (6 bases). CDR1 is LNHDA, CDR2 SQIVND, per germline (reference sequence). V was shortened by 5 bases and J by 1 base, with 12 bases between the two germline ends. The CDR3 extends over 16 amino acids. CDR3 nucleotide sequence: TGTGCCAGTAGTGATAAACAGGGATCCTATAATTCACCCCTCCACTTT. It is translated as CASSDKQGSYNSPLHF.

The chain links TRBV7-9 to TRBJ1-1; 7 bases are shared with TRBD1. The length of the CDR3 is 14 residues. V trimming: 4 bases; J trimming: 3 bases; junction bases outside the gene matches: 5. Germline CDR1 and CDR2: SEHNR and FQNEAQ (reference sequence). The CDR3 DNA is TGTGCCAGCAGCTCTTACAGGGGTGACACTGAAGCTTTCTTT. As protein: CASSSYRGDTEAFF.

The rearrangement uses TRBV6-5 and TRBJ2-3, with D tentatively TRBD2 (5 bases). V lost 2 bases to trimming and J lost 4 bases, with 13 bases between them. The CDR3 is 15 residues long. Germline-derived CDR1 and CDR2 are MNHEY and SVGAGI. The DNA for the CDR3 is TGTGCCAGCAGTTACGTTAGCGTACCCCCAGATACGCAGTATTTT. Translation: CASSYVSVPPDTQYF.

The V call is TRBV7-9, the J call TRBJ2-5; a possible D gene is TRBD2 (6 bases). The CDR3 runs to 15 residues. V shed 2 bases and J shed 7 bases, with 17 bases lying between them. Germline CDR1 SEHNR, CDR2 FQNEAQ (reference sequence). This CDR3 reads CASSLYRGEPRTQYF. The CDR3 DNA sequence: TGTGCCAGCAGCTTATACCGCGGGGAGCCCCGGACCCAGTACTTC.

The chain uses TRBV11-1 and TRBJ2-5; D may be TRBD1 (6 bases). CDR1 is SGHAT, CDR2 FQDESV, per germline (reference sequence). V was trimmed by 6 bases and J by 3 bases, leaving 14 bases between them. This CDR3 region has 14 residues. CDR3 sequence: CASSPADSEETQYF. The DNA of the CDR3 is TGTGCCAGCAGTCCAGCGGACAGCGAAGAGACCCAGTACTTC. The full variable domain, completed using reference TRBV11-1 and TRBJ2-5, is EAEVAQSPRYKITEKSQAVAFWCDPISGHATLYWYRQILGQGPELLVQFQDESVVDDSQLPKDRFSAERLKGVDSTLKIQPAELGDSAMYLCASSPADSEETQYFGPGTRLLVL.

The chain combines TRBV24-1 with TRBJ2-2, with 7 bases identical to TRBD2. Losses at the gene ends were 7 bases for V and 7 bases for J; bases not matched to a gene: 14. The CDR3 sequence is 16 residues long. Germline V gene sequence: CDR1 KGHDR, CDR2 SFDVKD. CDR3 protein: CATRGLSGGADGELFF. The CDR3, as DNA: TGTGCCACCAGGGGCTTGTCGGGAGGCGCTGACGGGGAGCTGTTTTTT.

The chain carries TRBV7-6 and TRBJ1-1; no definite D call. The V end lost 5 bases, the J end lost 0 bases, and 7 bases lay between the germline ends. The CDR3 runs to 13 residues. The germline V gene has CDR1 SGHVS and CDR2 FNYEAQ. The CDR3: CASSRDMNTEAFF. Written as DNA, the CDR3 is TGTGCCAGCAGCAGAGATATGAACACTGAAGCTTTCTTT.